This passage covers 16 T cell receptor beta chains from one sample sequenced in a study of T cell clonality in common variable immunodeficiency. Assay used: immunoSEQ multiplex PCR; TCRdb lists only in-frame clones, some missing. This repertoire holds some 38,000 clones, and none appear only once. Specimen: peripheral blood mononuclear cells. The receptor source for this set is a person between 18 and 75 years old in good health.

This clone was detected a few times. The missing CDR3 end, 3 residues past where the read stops, is filled in from the germline J gene. The V gene is TRBV7-9, the J gene TRBJ1-2, with D unresolved. Germline assignment: CDR1 SEHNR and CDR2 FQNEAQ (reference sequence). The CDR3 extends over 12 amino acids. This CDR3 reads CASTQNQNIYTF. The DNA read from the CDR3 is TGTGCCAGCACGCAGAATCAAAACATC. The full variable domain, its missing parts supplied by reference TRBV7-9 and TRBJ1-2, is DTGVSQNPRHKITKRGQNVTFRCDPISEHNRLYWYRQTLGQGPEFLTYFQNEAQLEKSRLLSDRFSAERPKGSFSTLEIQRTEQGDSAMYLCASTQNQNIYTFGSGTRLTVV.

This clone was observed many times. The CDR3 end falls 3 residues outside the read, so it is completed with the germline J gene. The chain recombines TRBV5-6 with TRBJ2-7; perhaps TRBD2 as D (6 bases). Trimming stripped 4 bases from V and 3 bases from J, with 8 bases between. Germline V gives CDR1 SGHDT, CDR2 YYEEEE. CDR3 length: 12 residues. The sequenced CDR3 bases are TGTGCCAGCAGCCGGGACTTCTACGAG. Its translation is CASSRDFYE. The whole CDR3 reads CASSRDFYEQYF.

Details on this clone: The read ends 3 residues early relative to the CDR3; the germline J gene fills the gap. The rearrangement links TRBV10-2 to TRBJ1-4, with 8 bases fitting TRBD1. CDR1 is WSHSY, CDR2 SAAADI, per germline. The CDR3 is 13 residues long. V dropped 7 bases and J dropped 8; count of bases not matched to a gene: 6. The CDR3 here is CASTGQGGEKLFF. The CDR3 bases that were read are TGCGCCAGCACAGGACAGGGCGGAGAAAAA.

This clone appeared many times. The CDR3 extends 3 residues past the end of the read, so its final part is completed from the germline J gene. This chain links TRBV12-5 with TRBJ2-1; the D gene is possibly TRBD2 (6 bases). V was shortened by 5 bases and J by 3 bases, with 14 bases between the two germline ends. CDR3 length equals 15 residues. Germline V gene sequence: CDR1 LGHNT, CDR2 FRNRAP. The CDR3: CASGSPSGYYNEQFF. The CDR3 DNA, read in part, is TGTGCTAGTGGTAGTCCGAGCGGGTACTACAATGAG. The entire variable domain, with the rest obtained from reference TRBV12-5 and TRBJ2-1, is as follows: DARVTQTPRHKVTEMGQEVTMRCQPILGHNTVFWYRQTMMQGLELLAYFRNRAPLDDSGMPKDRFSAEMPDATLATLKIQPSEPRDSAVYFCASGSPSGYYNEQFFGPGTRLTVL.

The table lists this clone with many counts. From the germline J gene comes the end of the CDR3, since the read stops 3 residues before it. The V call is TRBV20-1, the J call TRBJ2-1; TRBD1 matches at 9 bases. Germline assignment: CDR1 DFQATT and CDR2 SNEGSKA (reference sequence). The CDR3 has 16 amino acids. The trim removed 1 base at V and 6 bases at J, leaving 10 bases unmatched. The CDR3 sequence: CSARAHDRGSSNEQFF. The covered CDR3 bases are TGCAGTGCTAGAGCCCACGACAGGGGGTCATCCAATGAG.

This clone was counted between two and nine times. The junction and the germline gene differ at one end; a read error may be behind it. From the germline J gene comes the end of the CDR3, since the read stops 3 residues before it. The same CDR3 is also encoded by other DNA sequences in this sample. This chain links TRBV7-3 with TRBJ1-3; tentatively, D is TRBD1 (6 bases). Germline values: CDR1 SGHTA, CDR2 FQGTGA. The CDR3 contains 15 residues. CDR3 amino acids: CASSLSGGAGNTIYF. The sequenced part of the CDR3 DNA is TGTGCCAGCAGCTTAAGTGGGGGCGCCGGAAACACA. The full variable domain, completed using reference TRBV7-3 and TRBJ1-3, is GAGVSQTPSNKVTEKGKYVELRCDPISGHTALYWYRQSLGQGPEFLIYFQGTGAADDSGLPNDRFFAVRPEGSVSTLKIQRTERGDSAVYLCASSLSGGAGNTIYFGEGSWLTVV.

This clone was found many times. The observed sequence ends 3 residues before the CDR3 terminus, with the missing tail filled in from the germline J gene. This chain connects TRBV7-8 to TRBJ1-1, with 9 bases fitting TRBD1. The CDR3 length is 16 residues. J gave up 6 bases and V 0 bases, and 8 bases lay outside the gene matches. The germline V gene has CDR1 SGHVS and CDR2 FQNEAQ. The sequenced part of the CDR3 DNA is TGTGCCAGCAGCTTAGCAGGGACAGGGTTTTCGGCTGAA. This encodes CASSLAGTGFSAE. Given in full, the CDR3 is CASSLAGTGFSAEAFF.

Many counts were recorded for this clone. The read stops 3 residues short of the end of the CDR3; the missing end is completed from the germline J gene. This chain connects TRBV6-1 to TRBJ1-2, with D possibly being TRBD1 (5 bases). The CDR3 totals 14 residues. Germline values: CDR1 MNHNS, CDR2 SASEGT. V was cut by 4 bases and J by 4 bases, with 13 bases left in between. The part of the CDR3 DNA that was read is TGTGCCAGCAGTGCCTCCGGGGGGGGCTATGGC. Translation: CASSASGGGYG. The CDR3 in its entirety is CASSASGGGYGYTF.

This clone was seen many times. The sequenced fragment ends 3 residues before the CDR3 boundary, so the rest is inferred from the germline J gene. The chain employs TRBV5-1 and TRBJ2-1; unclear D gene. The V gene lost 0 bases and the J gene lost 7 bases, with 8 bases spanning the gap. Per germline, CDR1 SGHRS and CDR2 YFSETQ. This CDR3 region has 13 residues. This CDR3 is CASSLGALNEQFF. The DNA read from the CDR3 is TGCGCCAGCAGCTTGGGAGCATTGAATGAG.

This clone was seen ten or more times. Read sequence stops 3 residues before the CDR3 end, and the germline J gene provides the missing end. The rearrangement links TRBV20-1 to TRBJ2-2, with TRBD1 matching 11 bases. CDR1 and CDR2 (germline): DFQATT, SNEGSKA (reference sequence). The CDR3 extends over 15 amino acids. V shed 5 bases, J shed 10 bases, and the junction held 12 bases outside the gene matches. CDR3 protein: CSAGTPDRGREELFF. The sequenced CDR3 bases are TGCAGTGCTGGAACCCCGGACAGGGGGCGTGAGGAG.

This clone came up many times. Coverage ceases 3 residues before the CDR3 finishes, and the germline J gene fills in the end. This rearrangement joins TRBV12-3 or TRBV12-4 to TRBJ2-3, with TRBD2 identical over 11 bases. CDR3 length: 14 residues. The CDR3 is CASSLSGRGKTQYF. Incomplete CDR3 DNA: TGTGCCAGCAGCCTTAGCGGGAGGGGCAAGACG.

A remark on this clone: The CDR3 extends 3 residues past the end of the read, so its final part is completed from the germline J gene. The chain combines TRBV20-1 with TRBJ2-7; D ambiguous. This CDR3 has 12 residues. V lost 6 bases to trimming and J lost 4 bases, with 13 bases between them. Germline-derived CDR1 and CDR2 are DFQATT and SNEGSKA (reference sequence). Incomplete CDR3 DNA: TGCAGTGCCCCCAGTGAATCTTACGAG. This gives the protein CSAPSESYE. The entire CDR3 is CSAPSESYEQYF.

This clone was picked up a small number of times. The DNA ends 3 residues before the CDR3 does, and the rest of the CDR3 is filled in from the germline J gene. The chain combines TRBV19 with TRBJ1-1, with D unclear. The CDR3 runs 13 residues. Germline V gene data show CDR1 as LNHDA and CDR2 as SQIVND (reference sequence). The DNA read from the CDR3 is TGTGCCAGTAGGGGCCGACGAACAGATACG. It codes for CASRGRRTDT. The whole CDR3 protein is CASRGRRTDTAFF.

This clone has at least ten counts. The read ends 3 residues shy of where the CDR3 ends; the end is completed using the germline J gene. This sequence joins TRBV7-2 and TRBJ2-3, with 11 bases that match TRBD2. V trimming: 5 bases; J trimming: 3 bases; junction bases outside the gene matches: 4. The CDR3 length is 15 residues. Germline V gene data show CDR1 as SGHTA and CDR2 as FQGNSA. CDR3 sequence: CASSLGLAETDTQYF. The CDR3 bases that were read are TGTGCCAGCAGCCTGGGACTAGCGGAAACAGATACG.

Turning to this clone: The CDR3 end is not reached by the read, which stops 3 residues before it; the germline J gene fills it in. The rearrangement uses TRBV6-4 and TRBJ2-2; TRBD2 agrees at 8 bases. J was trimmed by 1 base and V by 4 bases; bases with no gene match: 5. The CDR3 totals 16 residues. Germline assignment: CDR1 MRHNA and CDR2 SNTAGT. The part of the CDR3 DNA that was read is TGTGCCAGCAGTGCTCTAGCGGGCATGAACACCGGGGAG. Translation gives CASSALAGMNTGE. In full, the CDR3 is CASSALAGMNTGELFF.

This clone was observed at least ten times. The read ends 3 residues before the CDR3 terminus; that terminus is restored from the germline J gene. The chain is built from TRBV20-1 and TRBJ2-1; D ambiguous. The V end was cut by 5 bases, the J end by 0 bases, with 14 bases between. This CDR3 has 15 residues. Germline V lookup: CDR1 DFQATT, CDR2 SNEGSKA (reference sequence). The CDR3 spells CSASAAVSSYNEQFF. CDR3 DNA, as far as it was read: TGCAGTGCTTCCGCGGCTGTGAGCTCCTACAATGAG.